These 5 T cell receptor beta chains came from one sample sequenced in a study of radiation and T cells in renal cell carcinoma (dated by TCRdb to 2020 to 2022). Library preparation was by the immunoSEQ multiplex PCR assay. The table was pulled from immuneACCESS by TCRdb, which kept in-frame rearrangements only. Such tables lose some clones; where checked, under half of the loss comes from unresolved V genes, and the rest has no known cause. The sample table holds 65,000 or so clones, of which 70% to 80% were seen once. Jointly, the top ten make up approximately 7% of the sample. The time point label, read with the paper, signifies: blood 4 weeks post-SBRT, at nephrectomy. Interpreted using the paper, the treatment or condition label stands for: 15 Gy SBRT to primary tumor, nephrectomy 4 weeks later. The input for sequencing was blood, taken from a patient whose treatment included radiotherapy and nephrectomy. Receptor source: a man aged 60 to 69 with renal cell carcinoma.

This clone was counted once. The chain joins TRBV27 to TRBJ2-2; D is uncertain. In germline, CDR1 is MNHEY, CDR2 SMNVEV (reference sequence). V gave up 6 bases and J gave up 1 base, with 15 bases separating them. The CDR3 sequence is 16 residues long. CDR3 nucleotide sequence: TGTGCCAGCAGCAAGACCCTAACTCTGAACACCGGGGAGCTGTTTTTT. Protein product: CASSKTLTLNTGELFF.

The chain links TRBV23-1 to TRBJ2-3, with 9 bases lining up with TRBD1. TRBV23-1 is designated an ORF whose function remains uncertain. V shed 6 bases and J 2 bases; nucleotides not matched to a gene: 9. The CDR3 contains 16 residues. Here the CDR3 DNA reads TGCGCCAGCAGCCGTCCCGGGACAGGGAACACAGATACGCAGTATTTT. Amino acids: CASSRPGTGNTDTQYF.

The rearrangement links TRBV19 to TRBJ1-2; 8 positions agree with TRBD1. Germline V lookup: CDR1 LNHDA, CDR2 SQIVND (reference sequence). The junction had 8 bases not matched to a gene; V was cut back by 7 bases and J by 4 bases. This CDR3 contains 14 residues. The CDR3 reads CASTGDRSLYGYTF. CDR3 sequence (DNA): TGTGCCAGTACCGGGGACAGGAGTCTCTATGGCTACACCTTC.

This chain uses TRBV30 with TRBJ1-1; D gene ambiguous. V lost 6 bases and J lost 0, with 8 bases in between. Germline CDR1 GTSNPN, CDR2 SVGIG (reference sequence). The CDR3 covers 12 residues. CDR3 DNA sequence: TGTGCCTGTAACAGTTTGAACACTGAAGCTTTCTTT. Translation: CACNSLNTEAFF.

The gene calls are TRBV27 and TRBJ2-4, with TRBD2 identical over 9 bases. CDR3 length equals 16 residues. The germline CDR1 and CDR2 sequences are MNHEY and SMNVEV (reference sequence). V gave up 5 bases and J gave up 7 bases; unmatched junction bases: 12. The DNA of the CDR3 is TGTGCCAGCAGTCCCCAGGGAGCGGGAGGTTGGAACATTCAGTACTTC. Protein sequence: CASSPQGAGGWNIQYF.